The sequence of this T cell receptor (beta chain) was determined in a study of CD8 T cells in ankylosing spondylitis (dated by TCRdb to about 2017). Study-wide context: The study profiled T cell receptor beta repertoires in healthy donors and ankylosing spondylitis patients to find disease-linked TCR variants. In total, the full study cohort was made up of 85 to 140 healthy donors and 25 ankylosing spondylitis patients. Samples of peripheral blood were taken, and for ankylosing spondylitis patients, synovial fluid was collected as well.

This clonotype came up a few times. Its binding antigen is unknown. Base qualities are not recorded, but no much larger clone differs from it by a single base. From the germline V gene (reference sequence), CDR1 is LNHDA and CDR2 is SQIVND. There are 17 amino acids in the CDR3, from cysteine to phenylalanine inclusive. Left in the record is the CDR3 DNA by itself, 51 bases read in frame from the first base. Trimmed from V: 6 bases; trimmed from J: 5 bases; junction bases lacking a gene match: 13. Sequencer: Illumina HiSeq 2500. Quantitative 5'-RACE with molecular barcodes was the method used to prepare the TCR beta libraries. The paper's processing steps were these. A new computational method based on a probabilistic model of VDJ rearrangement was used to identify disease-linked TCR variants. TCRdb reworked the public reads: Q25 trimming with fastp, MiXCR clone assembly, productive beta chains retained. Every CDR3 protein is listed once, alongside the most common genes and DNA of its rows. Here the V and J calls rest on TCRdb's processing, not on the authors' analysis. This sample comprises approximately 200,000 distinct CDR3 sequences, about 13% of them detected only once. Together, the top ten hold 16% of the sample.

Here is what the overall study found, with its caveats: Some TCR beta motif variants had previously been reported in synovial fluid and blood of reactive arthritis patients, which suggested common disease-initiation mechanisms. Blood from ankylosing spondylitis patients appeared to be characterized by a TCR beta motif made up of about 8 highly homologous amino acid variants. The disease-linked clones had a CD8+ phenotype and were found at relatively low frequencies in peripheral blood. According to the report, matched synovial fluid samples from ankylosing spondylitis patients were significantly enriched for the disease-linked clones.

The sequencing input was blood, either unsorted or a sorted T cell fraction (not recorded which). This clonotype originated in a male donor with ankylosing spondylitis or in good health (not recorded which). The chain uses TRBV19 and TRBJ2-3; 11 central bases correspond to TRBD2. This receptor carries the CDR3 CASRPLVAGGPRDTQYF. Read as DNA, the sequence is TGTGCCAGTAGGCCCTTGGTAGCGGGGGGGCCGAGAGATACGCAGTATTTT.